This record covers a single T cell receptor (beta chain). This record comes from a study of T cell responses to AZD1222 COVID-19 vaccine. Assay: immunoSEQ multiplex PCR; the TCRdb copy retains only in-frame clones and omits some. Of 190,000 or so clones detected, more than 85% appear once; the ten largest clones hold around 3%. The source was peripheral blood, collected 28 days after the second AZD1222 dose. The clonotype originates from an adult who received the AZD1222 COVID-19 vaccine.

CDR3 amino acids: CASSQGFGGTTHEQYF. CDR3 sequence (DNA): TGCGCCAGCAGCCAAGGGTTTGGGGGGACGACCCACGAGCAGTACTTC. The chain uses TRBV4-1 and TRBJ2-7, with D possibly being TRBD2 (6 bases). Trimming took 1 base from V and 5 from J, leaving 18 bases between them. This CDR3 contains 16 residues. Germline assignment: CDR1 MGHRA and CDR2 YSYEKL.